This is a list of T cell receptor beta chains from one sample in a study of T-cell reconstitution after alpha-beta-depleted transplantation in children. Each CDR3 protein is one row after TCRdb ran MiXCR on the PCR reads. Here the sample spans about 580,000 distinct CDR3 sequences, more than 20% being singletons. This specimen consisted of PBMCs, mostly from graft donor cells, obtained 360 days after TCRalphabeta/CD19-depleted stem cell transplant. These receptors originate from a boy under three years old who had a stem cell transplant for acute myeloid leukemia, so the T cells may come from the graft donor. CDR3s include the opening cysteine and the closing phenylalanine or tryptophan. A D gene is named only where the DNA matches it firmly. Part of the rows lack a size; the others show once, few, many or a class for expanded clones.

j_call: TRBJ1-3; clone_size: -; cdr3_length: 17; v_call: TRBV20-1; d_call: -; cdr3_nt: TGCAGTGCTAGCGTTCCCCTAGGGCGGAACTCTGGAAACACCATATATTTT; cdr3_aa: CSASVPLGRNSGNTIYF
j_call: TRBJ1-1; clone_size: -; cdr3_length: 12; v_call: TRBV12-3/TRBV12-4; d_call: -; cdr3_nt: TGTGCCAGCAGTCCCCCTGGAAGCGAAGCTTTCTTT; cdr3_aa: CASSPPGSEAFF
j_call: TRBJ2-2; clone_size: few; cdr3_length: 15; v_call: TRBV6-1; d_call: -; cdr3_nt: TGTGCCAGCAGCCCCCGGGCCAGGAACACCGGGGAGCTGTTTTTT; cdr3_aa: CASSPRARNTGELFF
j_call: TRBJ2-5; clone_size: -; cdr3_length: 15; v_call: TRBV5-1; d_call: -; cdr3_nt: TGCGCCAGCAGCGAGGGTATAGGGTTCGACGAGACCCAGTACTTC; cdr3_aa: CASSEGIGFDETQYF
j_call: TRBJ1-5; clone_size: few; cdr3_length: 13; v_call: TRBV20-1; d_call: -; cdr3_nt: TGCAGTGCTAGGCCCGAGAGAAATCAGCCCCAGCATTTT; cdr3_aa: CSARPERNQPQHF
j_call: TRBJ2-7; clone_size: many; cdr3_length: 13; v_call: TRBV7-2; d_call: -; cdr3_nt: TGTGCCAGCAGCTTGGCTTTTGCGGTCGAGCAGTACTTC; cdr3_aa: CASSLAFAVEQYF
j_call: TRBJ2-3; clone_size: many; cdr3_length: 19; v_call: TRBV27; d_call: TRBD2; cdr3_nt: TGTGCCAGCAGGGCGTTAGCGGGGGTGAAGCGTACTAGCACAGATACGCAGTATTTT; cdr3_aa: CASRALAGVKRTSTDTQYF
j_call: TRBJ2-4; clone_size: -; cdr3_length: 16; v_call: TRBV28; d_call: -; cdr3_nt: TGTGCCAGCAGTCCAACCGACACCCTAGCCAAAAACATTCAGTACTTC; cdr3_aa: CASSPTDTLAKNIQYF
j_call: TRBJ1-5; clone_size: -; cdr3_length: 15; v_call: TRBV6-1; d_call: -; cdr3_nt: TGTGCCAGCAGTGTCCGGACAGCCCGAGATCAGCCCCAGCATTTT; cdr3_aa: CASSVRTARDQPQHF
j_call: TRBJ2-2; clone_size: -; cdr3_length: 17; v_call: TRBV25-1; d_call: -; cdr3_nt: TGTGCCAGCAGTGACGGGTTCCCAGGGTACCTCACCGGGGAGCTGTTTTTT; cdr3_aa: CASSDGFPGYLTGELFF
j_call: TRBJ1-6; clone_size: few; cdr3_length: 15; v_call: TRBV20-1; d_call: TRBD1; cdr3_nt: TGCAGTGTCAGGGGGCTAACTTCCTATAATTCACCCCTCCACTTT; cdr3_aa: CSVRGLTSYNSPLHF
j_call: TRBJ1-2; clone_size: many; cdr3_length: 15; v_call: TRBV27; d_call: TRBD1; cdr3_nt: TGTGCCAGCAGTTCCACCTGGACAGGGGGATATGGCTACACCTTC; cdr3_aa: CASSSTWTGGYGYTF
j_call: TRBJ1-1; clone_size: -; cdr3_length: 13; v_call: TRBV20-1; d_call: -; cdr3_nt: TGCAGTGCCATCCGGGGAAGGAACACTGAAGCTTTCTTT; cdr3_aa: CSAIRGRNTEAFF
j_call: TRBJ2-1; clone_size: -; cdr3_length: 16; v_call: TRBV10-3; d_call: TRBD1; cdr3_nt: TGTGCCATCAGTGACCACGGACAGGGTCCCTACAATGAGCAGTTCTTC; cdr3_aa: CAISDHGQGPYNEQFF
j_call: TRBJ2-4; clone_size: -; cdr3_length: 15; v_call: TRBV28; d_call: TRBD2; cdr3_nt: TGTGCCAGCAGTTTAAGGCGGGGGGGCAAAAACATTCAGTACTTC; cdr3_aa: CASSLRRGGKNIQYF
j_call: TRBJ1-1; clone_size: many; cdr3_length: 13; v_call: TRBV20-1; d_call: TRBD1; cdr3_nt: TGCAGTGCCCGGGGACAGGGAGACACTGAAGCTTTCTTT; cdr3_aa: CSARGQGDTEAFF
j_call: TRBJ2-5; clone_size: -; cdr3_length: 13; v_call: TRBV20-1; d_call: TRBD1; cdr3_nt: TGCAGTGCCCCCAGGGGGTCCCAAGAGACCCAGTACTTC; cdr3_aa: CSAPRGSQETQYF
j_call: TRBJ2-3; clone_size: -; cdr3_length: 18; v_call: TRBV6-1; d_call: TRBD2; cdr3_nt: TGTGCCAGCAGACGACTAGCGGGGGACTTCGCTAGCACAGATACGCAGTATTTT; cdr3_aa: CASRRLAGDFASTDTQYF
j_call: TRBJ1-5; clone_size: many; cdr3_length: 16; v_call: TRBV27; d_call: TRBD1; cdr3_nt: TGTGCCAGCAGTTCCCGGACAGGGAGGGGCAATCAGCCCCAGCATTTT; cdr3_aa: CASSSRTGRGNQPQHF
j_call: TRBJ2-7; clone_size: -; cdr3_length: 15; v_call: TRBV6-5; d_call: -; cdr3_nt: TGTGCCAGCAGTAATCCAGGGGTAGGGGCCTACGAGCAGTACTTC; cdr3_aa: CASSNPGVGAYEQYF
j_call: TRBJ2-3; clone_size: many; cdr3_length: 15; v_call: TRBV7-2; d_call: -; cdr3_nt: TGTGCCAGCAGCTTCGCCGGGACTAGCACAGATACGCAGTATTTT; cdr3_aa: CASSFAGTSTDTQYF
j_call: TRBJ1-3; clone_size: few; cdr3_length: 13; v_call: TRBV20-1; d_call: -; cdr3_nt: TGCAGTGCTATGACAGTAGCTGGAAACACCATATATTTT; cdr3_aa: CSAMTVAGNTIYF
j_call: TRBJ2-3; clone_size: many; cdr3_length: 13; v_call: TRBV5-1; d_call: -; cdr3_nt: TGCGCCAGCAGCTCCCAATTATCAGATACGCAGTATTTT; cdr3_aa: CASSSQLSDTQYF
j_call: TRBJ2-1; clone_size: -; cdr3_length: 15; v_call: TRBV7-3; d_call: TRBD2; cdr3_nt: TGTGCCAGCAGCCCAAGTAGCGGGGGGGCTAATGAGCAGTTCTTC; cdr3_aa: CASSPSSGGANEQFF
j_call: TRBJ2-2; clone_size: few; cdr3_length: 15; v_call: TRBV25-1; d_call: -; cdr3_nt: TGTGCCAGCAGTGACCGGCGGGGTGCAGGGGGGGAGCTGTTTTTT; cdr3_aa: CASSDRRGAGGELFF
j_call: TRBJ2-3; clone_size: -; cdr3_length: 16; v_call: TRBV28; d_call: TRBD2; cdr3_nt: TGTGCCAGCAGCAACCTTCTAGCGGGGGGACCAGATACGCAGTATTTT; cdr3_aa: CASSNLLAGGPDTQYF
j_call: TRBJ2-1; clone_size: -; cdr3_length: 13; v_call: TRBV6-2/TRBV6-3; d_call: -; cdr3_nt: TGTGCCAGCAGTTTCGACTACTACAATGAGCAGTTCTTC; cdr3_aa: CASSFDYYNEQFF
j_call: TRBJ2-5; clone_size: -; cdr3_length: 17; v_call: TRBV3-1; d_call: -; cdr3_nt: TGTGCCAGCAGCCAAACTCCGTCGGCGGGGAGACAAGAGACCCAGTACTTC; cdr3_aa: CASSQTPSAGRQETQYF
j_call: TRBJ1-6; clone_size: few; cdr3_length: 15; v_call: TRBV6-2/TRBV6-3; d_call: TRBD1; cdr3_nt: TGTGCCAGCAGGGCCGGGACAGGGGATAATTCACCCCTCCACTTT; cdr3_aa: CASRAGTGDNSPLHF
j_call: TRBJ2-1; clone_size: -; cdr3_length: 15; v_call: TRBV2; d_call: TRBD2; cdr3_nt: TGTGCCAGCCGTGGGGCTAGCGGGGGGGCCGGGGAGCAGTTCTTC; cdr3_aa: CASRGASGGAGEQFF
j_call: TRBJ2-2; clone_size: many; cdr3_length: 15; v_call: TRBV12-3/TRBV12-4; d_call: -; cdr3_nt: TGTGCCAGCAGTTTTAGAGGGGTGAACACCGGGGAGCTGTTTTTT; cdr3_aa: CASSFRGVNTGELFF
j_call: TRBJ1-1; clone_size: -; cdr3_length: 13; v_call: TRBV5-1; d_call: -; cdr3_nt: TGCGCCAGCAGCTGGACACTGAACACTGAAGCTTTCTTT; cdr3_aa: CASSWTLNTEAFF
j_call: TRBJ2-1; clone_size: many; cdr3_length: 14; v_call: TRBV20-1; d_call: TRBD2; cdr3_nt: TGCAGTGCTAAACGGGGGGGCCGGTACAATGAGCAGTTCTTC; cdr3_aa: CSAKRGGRYNEQFF
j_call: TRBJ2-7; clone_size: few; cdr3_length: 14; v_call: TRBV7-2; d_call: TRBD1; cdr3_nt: TGTGCCAGCAGCCCCCGAGACAGGGACTACGAGCAGTACTTC; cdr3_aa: CASSPRDRDYEQYF
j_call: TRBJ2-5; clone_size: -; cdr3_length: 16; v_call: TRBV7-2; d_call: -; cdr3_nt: TGTGCCAGCAGCCAGAGGGGGGACAGAGGCCAAGAGACCCAGTACTTC; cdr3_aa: CASSQRGDRGQETQYF